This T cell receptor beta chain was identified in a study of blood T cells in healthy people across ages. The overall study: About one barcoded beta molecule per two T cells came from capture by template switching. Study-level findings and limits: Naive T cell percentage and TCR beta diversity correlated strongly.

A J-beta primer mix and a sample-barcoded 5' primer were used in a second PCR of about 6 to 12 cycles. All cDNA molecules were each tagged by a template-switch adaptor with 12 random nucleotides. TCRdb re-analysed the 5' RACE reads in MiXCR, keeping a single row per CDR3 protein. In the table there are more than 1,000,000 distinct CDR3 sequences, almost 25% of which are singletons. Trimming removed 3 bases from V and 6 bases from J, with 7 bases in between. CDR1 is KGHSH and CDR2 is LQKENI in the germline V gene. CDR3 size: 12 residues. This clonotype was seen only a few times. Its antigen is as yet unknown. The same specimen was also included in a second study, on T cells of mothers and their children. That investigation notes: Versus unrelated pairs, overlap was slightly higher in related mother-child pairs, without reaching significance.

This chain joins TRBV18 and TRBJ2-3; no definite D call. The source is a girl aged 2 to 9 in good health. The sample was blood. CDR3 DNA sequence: TGTGCCAGCTCACCGATCGACGATACGCAGTATTTT. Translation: CASSPIDDTQYF.